This passage covers 17 T cell receptor beta chains from one sample sequenced in a study of spatial heterogeneity in lung cancer (dated by TCRdb to about 2019). The sample's time point label, in plain terms: sample taken at primary tumor resection. For TCR sequencing, whole RNA was extracted from tumor and nontumor lung tissue, or from cryopreserved PBMC samples, and no cell sorting was done. Receptors were amplified or captured by 5' RACE. Sequencing took place on a NextSeq 500. TCRdb reworked the public reads: Q25 trimming with fastp, MiXCR clone assembly, productive beta chains retained. Here each entry gathers all rows of one CDR3 protein and keeps the most common genes and DNA. The sample records under 14,000 distinct CDR3 sequences, around 6.5% of which are singletons. The ten top clones hold 25% to 35% of the sample. The specimen was PBMCs, collected at surgery. These receptors all come from a male donor with early-stage non-small cell lung cancer.

Comments on this clonotype: This beta chain is an off-target read within a library intended for alpha chains, so its frequency means little. The chain joins TRBV18 to TRBJ2-1; D is unclear. In germline, CDR1 is KGHSH, CDR2 LQKENI. The CDR3 is 15 amino acids. The V end was cut by 3 bases, the J end by 1 base, with 10 bases between. CDR3 DNA sequence: TGTGCCAGCTCACCCGAACCCTGGTCCTACAATGAGCAGTTCTTC. Its translation is CASSPEPWSYNEQFF.

There are a few counts of this clonotype. The library was prepared for alpha chains; this beta chain is a stray read, so its frequency means little. The gene calls are TRBV2 and TRBJ1-1; 7 bases are shared with TRBD1. Germline V gene data show CDR1 as SNHLY and CDR2 as FYNNEI. The CDR3 consists of 13 residues. The J segment lost 2 bases and the V segment lost 4 bases, leaving 1 base of the junction unmatched. The CDR3 region has the DNA TGTGCCAGCAGTGTAGGGGGCAACACTGAAGCTTTCTTT. This encodes CASSVGGNTEAFF.

This clonotype was counted ten times or more. This beta chain is a stray read from a library made for alpha chains; its abundance is not meaningful. The chain employs TRBV7-2 and TRBJ2-5; 14 bases agree with TRBD2. CDR1 and CDR2 (germline): SGHTA, FQGNSA. Trimming removed 1 base from V and 5 bases from J; junction bases left unmatched: 6. This CDR3 contains 17 residues. Written as DNA, the CDR3 is TGTGCCAGCAGCTTAGGAGGACTAGCGGGGGGAGGGGAGACCCAGTACTTC. Residues: CASSLGGLAGGGETQYF.

This clonotype is categorized as medium-sized. This beta chain was picked up by a library intended for alpha chains and is off target, so its count carries little meaning. V gene TRBV7-9 combines with J gene TRBJ2-1, with D maybe TRBD2 (7 bases). Trimming cost V 5 bases and J 11 bases, with 16 bases left between them. Germline CDR1 and CDR2: SEHNR and FQNEAQ (reference sequence). The CDR3 extends over 13 amino acids. The CDR3 loop reads CASSPYEGGKQFF. The CDR3 coding sequence is TGTGCCAGCAGCCCATACGAGGGGGGGAAGCAGTTCTTC.

By sample fraction, this clonotype is medium-sized. In a library made to pick up alpha chains, this beta chain is a stray read with a size that means little. The CDR3: CSARTLSGNTIYF. CDR3 nucleotides: TGCAGCGCCCGAACCCTCTCTGGAAACACCATATATTTT. The chain links TRBV29-1 to TRBJ1-3; D gene ambiguous. From germline, CDR1 is SQVTM and CDR2 ANQGSEA. The CDR3 has 13 residues. The ends were cut back, 7 bases at V and 0 bases at J, with 10 bases in the middle.

By sample share, this clonotype is medium-sized (0.01 to 0.1%). Because the library targeted alpha chains, this beta chain is an off-target read whose size means little. The chain is built from TRBV28 and TRBJ2-7; 11 bases match TRBD1. Trimming at V came to 5 bases and at J to 3 bases, leaving 9 bases not matched to a gene. This CDR3 is 16 amino acids long. CDR1 and CDR2 (germline): MDHEN, SYDVKM. CDR3 coding DNA: TGTGCCAGCAGTCCCCCCGGACAGGGGGCAAACTACGAGCAGTACTTC. It encodes CASSPPGQGANYEQYF.

By proportion, this clonotype is medium-sized. Since it is a stray read in a library aimed at alpha chains, this beta chain has a size that is not meaningful. The genes are TRBV7-9 and TRBJ2-2; the match to TRBD2 covers 11 bases. The CDR3 runs to 16 residues. Trimming at V came to 5 bases and at J to 4 bases, leaving 6 bases not matched to a gene. Germline V gene sequence: CDR1 SEHNR, CDR2 FQNEAQ (reference sequence). CDR3 sequence: CASSELAGGGTGELFF. CDR3 DNA sequence: TGTGCCAGCAGCGAGCTAGCGGGAGGAGGCACCGGGGAGCTGTTTTTT. Supplemented by reference TRBV7-9 and TRBJ2-2, the full variable domain reads DTGVSQNPRHKITKRGQNVTFRCDPISEHNRLYWYRQTLGQGPEFLTYFQNEAQLEKSRLLSDRFSAERPKGSFSTLEIQRTEQGDSAMYLCASSELAGGGTGELFFGEGSRLTVL.

The table lists this clonotype with many counts. Being off target in a library aimed at alpha chains, this beta chain has a size of little meaning. The chain has TRBV2 and TRBJ2-5, with D possibly being TRBD1 (6 bases). V lost 6 bases to trimming and J lost 2 bases, with 13 bases between them. The CDR3 consists of 14 residues. Germline V gene sequence: CDR1 SNHLY, CDR2 FYNNEI. This CDR3 reads CASSGQSKQETQYF. The CDR3 region has the DNA TGTGCCAGCAGCGGACAGAGCAAGCAAGAGACCCAGTACTTC.

The sample holds many counts of this clonotype. This beta chain is an unintended read in a library built for alpha chains; its size means little. The CDR3 nucleotides are TGTGCCAGCGGGGACCAGGCGAACACCGGGGAGCTGTTTTTT. Translated, it gives CASGDQANTGELFF. The chain uses TRBV11-2 and TRBJ2-2; D could derive from TRBD1 or TRBD2 (5 bases each). Trimming took 8 bases from V and 0 from J, leaving 10 bases between them. The length of the CDR3 is 14 residues. Germline CDR1 SGHAT, CDR2 FQNNGV.

The sample holds many counts of this clonotype. Since it is a stray read in a library aimed at alpha chains, this beta chain has a size that is not meaningful. The chain links TRBV28 to TRBJ2-3; 10 nucleotides line up with TRBD1. CDR3 size: 16 residues. The germline gives CDR1 MDHEN, CDR2 SYDVKM. V gave up 6 bases and J gave up 3 bases; unmatched junction bases: 9. DNA of the CDR3: TGTGCCAGCAGCACCGGACAGGGGGGAGGGACAGATACGCAGTATTTT. Its translation: CASSTGQGGGTDTQYF.

This clonotype has ten or more counts. This beta chain is off target for a library built for alpha chains, so its abundance means little. V is TRBV7-6 and J is TRBJ2-7; D is possibly TRBD2 (6 bases). The CDR3 is 17 residues long. Germline V lookup: CDR1 SGHVS, CDR2 FNYEAQ. V lost 5 bases and J 0 bases, leaving 20 bases between the germline ends. The DNA of the CDR3 is TGTGCCAGCAGCCCGAGTACCGGGACTTATGACTCCTACGAGCAGTACTTC. Translating gives CASSPSTGTYDSYEQYF.

At least ten counts were recorded for this clonotype. The library was designed around alpha chains, so this beta chain is a stray read whose abundance carries little weight. V is TRBV28 and J is TRBJ1-4; unclear D gene. Germline V gene lookup returns CDR1 MDHEN and CDR2 SYDVKM. V lost 5 bases and J 8 bases, leaving 24 bases between the germline ends. This CDR3 has 17 residues. The CDR3 DNA follows: TGTGCCAGCAGTCTCCGGTTTGGGGTACCGAATGAGGAAAAACTGTTTTTT. Its translation: CASSLRFGVPNEEKLFF.

This clonotype has a count of ten or more. The library was designed around alpha chains, so this beta chain is a stray read whose abundance carries little weight. The chain employs TRBV2 and TRBJ2-1; the match to TRBD2 covers 8 bases. CDR3 length: 14 amino acids. With 7 bases clipped from V and 8 bases from J, the junction kept 10 bases outside the gene matches. Germline CDR1 SNHLY, CDR2 FYNNEI. The CDR3 nucleotides are TGTGCCAGCAATGGCGGGGGGCCCTGGGATGAGCAGTTCTTC. Translated: CASNGGGPWDEQFF. Using reference TRBV2 and TRBJ2-1 for the parts outside the CDR3, the full variable domain is EPEVTQTPSHQVTQMGQEVILRCVPISNHLYFYWYRQILGQKVEFLVSFYNNEISEKSEIFDDQFSVERPDGSNFTLKIRSTKLEDSAMYFCASNGGGPWDEQFFGPGTRLTVL.

This clonotype came up a few times. Little can be read into the size of this beta chain, an off-target read in a library designed for alpha chains. The V and J genes are TRBV6-4 and TRBJ2-1; 12 positions match TRBD2. In germline, CDR1 is MRHNA, CDR2 SNTAGT. CDR3 length equals 14 residues. The trim removed 7 bases at V and 4 bases at J, leaving 2 bases unmatched. The CDR3 spells CASNGTSGYNEQFF. The CDR3 nucleotides are TGTGCCAGCAATGGGACTAGCGGGTACAATGAGCAGTTCTTC.

There are many counts of this clonotype. The library was built for alpha chains, so this beta chain is an off-target read and its size means little. The V gene is TRBV7-9, the J gene TRBJ1-1, with 8 bases identical to TRBD1. The germline V gene has CDR1 SEHNR and CDR2 FQNEAQ (reference sequence). The V and J ends lost 6 bases and 4 bases, in that order; junction bases with no gene match: 7. The CDR3 runs to 14 residues. In DNA form, the CDR3 reads TGTGCCAGCAGTTTCGTGACAGGGGCCACTGAAGCTTTCTTT. Translation gives CASSFVTGATEAFF.

Within the sample, this clonotype is medium-sized. Since it is a stray read in a library aimed at alpha chains, this beta chain has a size that is not meaningful. This chain joins TRBV18 and TRBJ2-7; D might be TRBD1 (7 bases). The CDR3 extends over 13 amino acids. CDR1 KGHSH and CDR2 LQKENI come from the germline V gene. V shed 6 bases and J shed 11 bases, with 20 bases lying between them. The DNA of the CDR3 is TGTGCCAGCTCTCAGAGGCAGGGGGAGGATGAGTACTTC. This gives the protein CASSQRQGEDEYF.

This clonotype is labeled as medium-sized. This beta chain slipped into a library made for alpha chains as a stray read, so its size is not meaningful. The V and J genes are TRBV29-1 and TRBJ2-1; D may be TRBD1 (6 bases). Trimming removed 5 bases at V and 5 bases at J, with 13 bases between. The CDR3 loop spans 13 amino acids. Germline CDR1 is SQVTM and CDR2 is ANQGSEA. CDR3 residues: CSVPGTRDNEQFF. For the CDR3, the DNA is TGCAGCGTTCCCGGGACACGCGACAATGAGCAGTTCTTC.